Listed here are 13 T cell receptor beta chains from one sample, sequenced in a study of blood T cell repertoires in COVID-19 (dated by TCRdb to the early 2020s). The receptor library was made with the immunoSEQ multiplex PCR assay. In its TCRdb copy, this immuneACCESS table keeps in-frame sequences only and misses some clones. Where compared with another copy, unresolved V genes explain less than half of these, and the others have no known cause. The sample records approximately 85,000 clones, around 90% of which are singletons. The ten biggest clones cover under 3% of the sample. Sample: peripheral blood. Source of these receptors: a woman aged 45 to 65 with active or convalescent COVID-19.

CDR3 sequence: CASSHPGQATDTQYF. In nucleotides, the CDR3 is TGTGCCAGCAGCCATCCGGGACAGGCCACAGATACGCAGTATTTT. The rearrangement links TRBV7-9 to TRBJ2-3, with TRBD1 identical over 8 bases. The J segment lost 2 bases and the V segment lost 5 bases, leaving 6 bases of the junction unmatched. The CDR3 consists of 15 residues. Germline lookup yields CDR1 SEHNR and CDR2 FQNEAQ (reference sequence).

The rearrangement uses TRBV2 and TRBJ1-5; possible D gene TRBD1, 5 bases. In germline, CDR1 is SNHLY, CDR2 FYNNEI. The CDR3 contains 17 residues. The V end was cut by 0 bases, the J end by 8 bases, with 20 bases between. The CDR3 here is CASSEAVTANSKEPQHF. The CDR3, as DNA: TGTGCCAGCAGTGAAGCGGTGACAGCGAATAGTAAGGAGCCCCAGCATTTT.

The chain employs TRBV25-1 and TRBJ2-6; possible D gene TRBD2, 6 bases. This CDR3 comprises 13 residues. Deletions cut 8 bases from V and 4 bases from J, with 9 bases between. Germline assignment: CDR1 MGHDK and CDR2 SYGVNS. As DNA, the CDR3 is TGTGCCAGCGCGGGGACCGGGGCCAACGTCCTGACTTTC. This encodes CASAGTGANVLTF.

This clone was counted only a few times. This sequence joins TRBV7-2 and TRBJ1-6, with D unresolved. The V end was cut by 5 bases, the J end by 9 bases, with 14 bases between. The CDR3 runs 14 residues. Germline V gives CDR1 SGHTA, CDR2 FQGNSA. CDR3 sequence (DNA): TGTGCCAGCAGCGGCAGCGGGAACAGTTCACCCCTCCACTTT. Residues: CASSGSGNSSPLHF.

This chain joins TRBV9 and TRBJ2-2, with 9 bases fitting TRBD2. With V trimmed by 0 bases and J by 5 bases, 5 bases remained unmatched. Looked up from germline, CDR1 is SGDLS and CDR2 is YYNGEE. The CDR3 is 16 residues long. The CDR3 nucleotides are TGTGCCAGCAGCGTAGTTAGCGGGGGATCAACCGGGGAGCTGTTTTTT. Its translation: CASSVVSGGSTGELFF.

J is TRBJ2-5 and V is TRBV7-6; TRBD2 agrees at 9 bases. The CDR3 is 12 amino acids. With 5 bases clipped from V and 13 bases from J, the junction kept 8 bases outside the gene matches. Germline V lookup: CDR1 SGHVS, CDR2 FNYEAQ. The CDR3 sequence: CASSPQAGGLYF. The CDR3 DNA follows: TGTGCCAGCAGCCCCCAAGCGGGGGGCCTGTACTTC.

The J gene is TRBJ2-6, the V gene TRBV7-2, with 9 bases lining up with TRBD1. CDR3 length equals 17 residues. Germline CDR1 is SGHTA and CDR2 is FQGNSA. With V trimmed by 5 bases and J by 0 bases, 5 bases remained unmatched. The CDR3 reads CASSAGTGSSGANVLTF. CDR3 sequence (DNA): TGTGCCAGCAGCGCCGGGACAGGGAGCTCTGGGGCCAACGTCCTGACTTTC.

V gene TRBV20-1 combines with J gene TRBJ2-7, with 10 bases that match TRBD2. The CDR3 spans 15 residues. J lost 2 bases, V lost 3 bases, and 7 bases had no gene match. Germline CDR1 reads DFQATT; CDR2 reads SNEGSKA (reference sequence). The CDR3 loop reads CSASSGGPTTYEQYF. CDR3 coding DNA: TGCAGTGCTAGTAGCGGGGGGCCGACTACCTACGAGCAGTACTTC.

This clone was detected only a few times. The rearrangement uses TRBV27 and TRBJ2-3; unclear D gene. The germline V and J ends were trimmed by 4 bases and 0 bases, with 11 bases remaining between them. The CDR3 extends over 15 amino acids. CDR1 is MNHEY and CDR2 is SMNVEV in the germline V gene (reference sequence). The CDR3 DNA reads TGTGCCAGCAGTTCTGTGTCACTTAGCACAGATACGCAGTATTTT. Encoded protein: CASSSVSLSTDTQYF.

The rearrangement joins TRBV13 to TRBJ1-2, with D possibly TRBD1 on 6 matching bases. Germline CDR1 and CDR2: PRHDT and FYEKMQ (reference sequence). This CDR3 has 15 amino acids. Trimming stripped 1 base from V and 2 bases from J, with 11 bases between. CDR3 in amino acids: CASSLAGDQNYGYTF. The CDR3 nucleotides are TGTGCCAGCAGCTTAGCAGGGGACCAGAACTATGGCTACACCTTC.

The J gene is TRBJ2-2, the V gene TRBV19; D gene unclear. From germline, CDR1 is LNHDA and CDR2 SQIVND (reference sequence). V shed 0 bases and J shed 4 bases, with 6 bases lying between them. The CDR3 is 14 residues long. The CDR3 DNA sequence: TGTGCCAGTAGTATAGATCAGTTCACCGGGGAGCTGTTTTTT. Translating gives CASSIDQFTGELFF.

J is TRBJ1-2 and V is TRBV5-6, with TRBD1 identical over 8 bases. The ends lost 4 bases at V and 0 bases at J; junction bases unmatched: 5. The V gene's germline CDR1 is SGHDT and CDR2 YYEEEE. The CDR3 is 15 residues long. CDR3 nucleotides: TGTGCCAGCAGCATAGGACAGGGATCTAACTATGGCTACACCTTC. It translates to CASSIGQGSNYGYTF.

As DNA, the CDR3 is TGTGCCAGCAGCCAAGTGTGGCCTGTTGGCACAGATACGCAGTATTTT. This encodes CASSQVWPVGTDTQYF. This rearrangement joins TRBV4-2 to TRBJ2-3, with D uncertain. Germline V gene data show CDR1 as LGHNA and CDR2 as YNFKEQ. CDR3 length equals 16 residues. The V end was cut by 1 base, the J end by 1 base, with 12 bases between.